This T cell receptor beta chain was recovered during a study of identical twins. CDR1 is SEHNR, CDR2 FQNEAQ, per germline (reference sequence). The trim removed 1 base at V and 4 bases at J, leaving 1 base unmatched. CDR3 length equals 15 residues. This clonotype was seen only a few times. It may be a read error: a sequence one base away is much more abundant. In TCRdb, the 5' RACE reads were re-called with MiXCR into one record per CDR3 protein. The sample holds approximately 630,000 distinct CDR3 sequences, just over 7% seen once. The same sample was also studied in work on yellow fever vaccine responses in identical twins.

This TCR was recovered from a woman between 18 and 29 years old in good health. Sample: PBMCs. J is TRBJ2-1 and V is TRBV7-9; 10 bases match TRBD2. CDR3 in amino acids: CASSLVLAGYNEQFF. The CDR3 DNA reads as TGTGCCAGCAGCTTAGTACTAGCGGGATACAATGAGCAGTTCTTC. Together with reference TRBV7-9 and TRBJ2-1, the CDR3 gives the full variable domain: DTGVSQNPRHKITKRGQNVTFRCDPISEHNRLYWYRQTLGQGPEFLTYFQNEAQLEKSRLLSDRFSAERPKGSFSTLEIQRTEQGDSAMYLCASSLVLAGYNEQFFGPGTRLTVL.